The present T cell receptor (beta chain) was sequenced within a study of shared clonotypes between healthy human individuals. Study findings and constraints: When compared with the clonotypes that were shared by all four sorted-subset donors, the non-shared clonotypes turned out to have lower generation probabilities. What naive subsets generally showed was a larger estimated richness than memory subsets showed.

Worth noting for this clone: Its antigen is unidentified.

Libraries were prepared by immunoSEQ multiplex PCR; TCRdb keeps only in-frame clonotypes and omits some of them. The table records under 1 million clones, around 92% of them present only once. Naive CD8 isolation took CD45RO-negative cells positively selected for CCR7 and excluded terminally differentiated effector memory CD45RA+ cells. CDR1 is MNHEY, CDR2 SMNVEV, per germline (reference sequence). The CDR3 loop spans 15 amino acids. V shed 1 base and J shed 5 bases, with 14 bases lying between them. This rearrangement joins TRBV27 to TRBJ1-1; D unresolved. The TCR originated in a young man in good health. Material: naive CD8+ T cells sorted from blood. The CDR3: CASSLFRGANTEAFF. The DNA for the CDR3 is TGTGCCAGCAGTTTATTTCGGGGAGCGAATACTGAAGCTTTCTTT.